A selection of T cell receptor beta chains follows, all from one sample in a study of cytomegalovirus exposure and HLA in healthy donors. Data came from immunoSEQ multiplex PCR; TCRdb stores just in-frame clones and leaves some out. The profile shows approximately 260,000 clones, approximately 83% of them singletons. The sequenced material came from PBMCs. All receptors come from a woman between 18 and 30 years old in good health and CMV-seronegative. The CDR3 runs from the conserved cysteine through the conserved F or W. Each record gives: J gene, V gene, D gene, clone size, CDR3 DNA, CDR3 protein. The D gene is left open where the match is weak. Expanded clones are given a class, and other clones once, few, many or no size at all.

TRBJ2-5,TRBV6-6,TRBD2,once,TGTGCCAGCACCAAACTAGCGGGAGAAGAGACCCAGTACTTC,CASTKLAGEETQYF
TRBJ1-2,TRBV4-1,TRBD1,NA,TGCGCCAGCAGCCAATGGACAGGAGACTATGGCTACACCTTC,CASSQWTGDYGYTF
TRBJ2-1,TRBV6-5,TRBD2,NA,TGTGCCAGCAGACTAGCGGGGGGGGTTCAGTTCTTC,CASRLAGGVQFF
TRBJ1-4,TRBV5-4,TRBD1,NA,TGTGCCAGCAGCTTGTTCGGACAGGGTGGCGAAAAACTGTTTTTT,CASSLFGQGGEKLFF
TRBJ1-3,TRBV28,NA,NA,TGTGCCAGCAGTCCCCTTCGAAACACCATATATTTT,CASSPLRNTIYF
TRBJ1-1,TRBV10-3,NA,NA,TGTGCCATCAGTCTCCCCGATGGGGGGGGTAACACTGAAGCTTTCTTT,CAISLPDGGGNTEAFF
TRBJ1-6,TRBV9,NA,NA,TGTGCCAGCAGCGTAGGGGCAGGGAACAATTCACCCCTCCACTTT,CASSVGAGNNSPLHF
TRBJ1-1,TRBV28,NA,NA,TGTGCCAGTCTGACTTACATGAACACTGAAGCTTTCTTT,CASLTYMNTEAFF
TRBJ1-1,TRBV19,NA,once,TGTGCCAGTAGTAGTGGGCTAAGAGCTTTCTTT,CASSSGLRAFF
TRBJ2-7,TRBV4-1,TRBD2,NA,TGCGCCAGCAGCCAATCGAGACTAGCGGGAGCCTACGAGCAGTACTTC,CASSQSRLAGAYEQYF
TRBJ2-4,TRBV30,TRBD1,many,TGTGCCTGGAACCGACAGGGGATGTCACTAGCCAAAAACATTCAGTACTTC,CAWNRQGMSLAKNIQYF
TRBJ1-2,TRBV15,TRBD1,few,TGTGCCACCAGCAGGGACAGGGGTATCGGCTATGGCTACACCTTC,CATSRDRGIGYGYTF
TRBJ2-1,TRBV11-3,NA,NA,TGTGCCAGCCGCTCGCAGGTCTCCTACAATGAGCAGTTCTTC,CASRSQVSYNEQFF
TRBJ2-1,TRBV6-1,NA,NA,TGTGCCAGCACCATGGACACCTACAATGAGCAGTTCTTC,CASTMDTYNEQFF
TRBJ2-2,TRBV6-5,TRBD1,NA,TGTGCCAGCACCCAAACTACACAGGGGGAAGGGGAGCTGTTTTTT,CASTQTTQGEGELFF
TRBJ1-2,TRBV6-1,TRBD1,NA,TGTGCCAGCAGTGAAGCCTCACAGGGGGCGAGAACGTATGGCTACACCTTC,CASSEASQGARTYGYTF
TRBJ1-2,TRBV19,TRBD1,NA,TGTGCCACCACGCCCGACAGGGGTAACTATGGCTACACCTTC,CATTPDRGNYGYTF
TRBJ2-2,TRBV2,NA,NA,TGTGCCAGCAGTGAAAAGCCCGGGGGCGGGGAGCTGTTTTTT,CASSEKPGGGELFF
TRBJ1-2,TRBV6-1,TRBD1,once,TGTGCCAGCAGTTATCAGGGGGTCTTGGGCTTC,CASSYQGVLGF
TRBJ2-7,TRBV4-1,TRBD1,NA,TGCGCCAGCAACAACTACGGACAGGGAGAGCAGTACTTC,CASNNYGQGEQYF
TRBJ2-7,TRBV2,NA,NA,TGTGCCAGCAAGACCACAGGGGCGGGATACGAGCAGTACTTC,CASKTTGAGYEQYF
TRBJ1-2,TRBV9,TRBD1,NA,TGTGCCAGCAGCGTACAGGGGGACTATGGCTACACCTTC,CASSVQGDYGYTF
TRBJ1-4,TRBV11-2,NA,NA,TGTGCCAGCAGCCAACGGACAGAGAATGAAAAACTGTTTTTT,CASSQRTENEKLFF
TRBJ2-1,TRBV9,NA,NA,TGTGCCAGCAGCGTAGGCCAGGGATCCTACAATGAGCAGTTCTTC,CASSVGQGSYNEQFF
TRBJ2-7,TRBV10-1,TRBD2,NA,TGCGCCGGGGGGGTCGGGAGGCGGGTCGGCGAGCAGTACTTC,CAGGVGRRVGEQYF
TRBJ2-5,TRBV2,TRBD2,once,TGTGCCAGCAGTACGGGACTAGCGGGAGGGGAGACCCAGTACTTC,CASSTGLAGGETQYF
TRBJ2-3,TRBV6-5,TRBD1,NA,TGTGCCAGCAGTCAACAGGGGTTCGAGACAGATACGCAGTATTTT,CASSQQGFETDTQYF
TRBJ2-5,TRBV7-8,TRBD2,many,TGTGCCAGCAGCCCCTCGGGGGGAAGCGGGGGGATAGCAGAGACCCAGTACTTC,CASSPSGGSGGIAETQYF
TRBJ2-7,TRBV29-1,NA,NA,TGCAGCGTTGAAGATCGGGGCTACGAGCAGTACTTC,CSVEDRGYEQYF
TRBJ2-1,TRBV19,TRBD2,NA,TGTGCCAGTAGGCTAGCGGGGGGGCTTTACAATGAGCAGTTCTTC,CASRLAGGLYNEQFF
TRBJ1-5,TRBV7-8,TRBD1,NA,TGTGCCAGCAGCTCCAGGACAGGGGGCGAACCTCAGCCCCAGCATTTT,CASSSRTGGEPQPQHF
TRBJ2-3,TRBV5-1,TRBD1,NA,TGCGCCAGCAGCCCAGGACAGGCCACAGATACGCAGTATTTT,CASSPGQATDTQYF
TRBJ1-4,TRBV9,NA,NA,TGTGCCAGCAGCCCAGGCCCAGGGGCAGCGGAAAAACTGTTTTTT,CASSPGPGAAEKLFF
TRBJ1-2,TRBV4-1,NA,few,TGCGCCAGCAGCCAACCTGGACAGAGAGCTAACTATGGCTACACCTTC,CASSQPGQRANYGYTF
TRBJ2-5,TRBV4-1,TRBD1,once,TGCGCCAGCAGCCGGGGACAGGGGGAAGAGACCCAGTACTTC,CASSRGQGEETQYF
TRBJ2-4,TRBV27,NA,NA,TGTGCCAGCAGTTACTTAGCCAAAAACATTCAGTACTTC,CASSYLAKNIQYF
TRBJ1-1,TRBV5-1,TRBD1,NA,TGCGCCAGCAGCTACCGGGACAGGGCGAAGGAAGCTTTCTTT,CASSYRDRAKEAFF
TRBJ1-1,TRBV6-5,NA,once,TGTGCCAGCACCGTAGCGACAGGTCAAGCTGAAGCTTTCTTT,CASTVATGQAEAFF
TRBJ1-5,TRBV27,NA,NA,TGTGCCAGCAGCAGGGACTGGGAGAAGGGTCAGCCCCAGCATTTT,CASSRDWEKGQPQHF
TRBJ2-3,TRBV5-6,TRBD2,NA,TGTGCCAGCAGCCAGGACGGCTCGGCTAGCGGGGGCACAGATACGCAGTATTTT,CASSQDGSASGGTDTQYF
TRBJ1-5,TRBV30,NA,NA,TGTGCCTGGGCACCCGCCCGGGGAAGCAATCAGCCCCAGCATTTT,CAWAPARGSNQPQHF
TRBJ2-3,TRBV11-1,NA,NA,TGTGCCAGCAGCTTACTCCAGGGTCTAAGCACAGATACGCAGTATTTT,CASSLLQGLSTDTQYF
TRBJ1-3,TRBV7-2,NA,NA,TGTGCCAGCAGTCCAGGGAATGCTGGAAACACCATATATTTT,CASSPGNAGNTIYF
TRBJ1-2,TRBV5-6,NA,NA,TGTGCCAGCAGCTTGCAGGAAATCTATGGCTACACCTTC,CASSLQEIYGYTF
TRBJ1-2,TRBV7-3,TRBD1,NA,TGTGCCAGCAGGCGACAGGGCTCCTATGGCTACACCTTC,CASRRQGSYGYTF
TRBJ1-5,TRBV13,NA,once,TGTGCCAGCAGCTCTGGGGGGGCGCAGCCCCAGCATTTT,CASSSGGAQPQHF
TRBJ2-1,TRBV7-2,NA,NA,TGTGCCAGCAGCGCGGACAGATACAATGAGCAGTTCTTC,CASSADRYNEQFF
TRBJ2-5,TRBV6-5,NA,NA,TGTGCCAGCAGTTACGGACCCCTCGGGGGAGAGACCCAGTACTTC,CASSYGPLGGETQYF